The 29 T cell receptor beta chains listed next were all sequenced from one sample in a study of T cell repertoires in ileal Crohn's disease. The data were produced by immunoSEQ multiplex PCR, yet TCRdb's version contains in-frame clones alone and is incomplete. The sample has 6,400 or so clones; 83% are singletons. The sequenced sample consisted of ileal tissue. The receptors were gathered from an adult with Crohn's disease.

CDR3: CASSRKWTNEKLFF. CDR3 bases: TGTGCCAGTAGCAGAAAGTGGACTAATGAAAAACTGTTTTTT. V is TRBV19 and J is TRBJ1-4; D is ambiguous. Germline V lookup: CDR1 LNHDA, CDR2 SQIVND (reference sequence). The CDR3 consists of 14 residues. Trimming stripped 6 bases from V and 2 bases from J, with 10 bases between.

This chain links TRBV5-1 with TRBJ1-4; D possibly corresponds to TRBD1 (5 bases). The CDR3 has 13 residues. The germline V gene encodes CDR1 SGHRS and CDR2 YFSETQ. V lost 0 bases to trimming and J lost 7 bases, with 7 bases between them. The CDR3 here is CASSLAGGEKLFF. The CDR3 bases are TGCGCCAGCAGCTTGGCCGGGGGTGAAAAACTGTTTTTT.

This clone was seen more than once but under ten times. The J gene is TRBJ2-5, the V gene TRBV2; 7 bases are shared with TRBD1. Germline trimming cut 6 bases from V and 6 bases from J; bases unmatched to any gene: 7. CDR3 length: 13 amino acids. Looked up from germline, CDR1 is SNHLY and CDR2 is FYNNEI. The CDR3 bases are TGTGCCAGCAGAGTGGCAGGGGGACAGACCCAGTACTTC. The encoded protein is CASRVAGGQTQYF.

This chain connects TRBV30 to TRBJ1-1; D remains ambiguous. The CDR3 loop spans 13 amino acids. V lost 3 bases, J lost 0 bases, and 8 bases lay in between. Germline assignment: CDR1 GTSNPN and CDR2 SVGIG (reference sequence). The CDR3 DNA reads as TGTGCCTGGAGCAGGCAAATGAACACTGAAGCTTTCTTT. This sequence encodes CAWSRQMNTEAFF.

This clone was seen only a few times. The chain links TRBV6-5 to TRBJ2-1; no definite D call. The CDR3 consists of 12 residues. Germline loops: CDR1 MNHEY, CDR2 SVGAGI. With 2 bases removed from V and 6 bases from J, the gap between germline ends came to 5 bases. The CDR3 spells CASSYLSNEQFF. The CDR3 DNA reads TGTGCCAGCAGTTACCTCTCCAATGAGCAGTTCTTC.

The CDR3 DNA reads as TGTGCCTGGAGTGTACGGACAGGGAGGACTAATGAAAAACTGTTTTTT. Translated, it gives CAWSVRTGRTNEKLFF. This chain connects TRBV30 to TRBJ1-4; TRBD1 agrees at 8 bases. The CDR3 runs 16 residues. CDR1 and CDR2 from the germline V gene are GTSNPN and SVGIG (reference sequence). Losses at the gene ends were 0 bases for V and 2 bases for J; bases not matched to a gene: 5.

The chain links TRBV9 to TRBJ1-3; TRBD1 matches 7 bases. Germline V lookup: CDR1 SGDLS, CDR2 YYNGEE. J was trimmed by 0 bases and V by 4 bases; bases with no gene match: 10. CDR3 size: 17 residues. The CDR3 protein is CASSLGGQPSSGNTIYF. In DNA, the CDR3 is TGTGCCAGCAGCTTGGGGGGACAGCCGAGCTCTGGAAACACCATATATTTT.

V and J are TRBV4-1 and TRBJ1-2; D is uncertain. The CDR3 consists of 15 residues. The germline V gene has CDR1 MGHRA and CDR2 YSYEKL. Trimming shortened V by 6 bases and J by 3 bases, and 17 bases separated the two germline ends. The CDR3 nucleotides read TGCGCCAGCAGACTACGTGGGTTTTCTGACTATGGCTACACCTTC. Translating gives CASRLRGFSDYGYTF.

The chain joins TRBV6-1 to TRBJ2-7, with a tentative D call TRBD1 (5 bases). The CDR3 is 14 residues long. CDR1 is MNHNS and CDR2 is SASEGT in the germline V gene. The V gene lost 8 bases and the J gene lost 2 bases, with 16 bases spanning the gap. Written as DNA, the CDR3 is TGTGCCAGCTCCTTAGGGGAAACAACCTACGAGCAGTACTTC. Translating it yields CASSLGETTYEQYF.

This chain connects TRBV27 to TRBJ1-1; TRBD1 is a possible D gene (6 bases). Trimming removed 6 bases at V and 1 base at J, with 18 bases between. The CDR3 consists of 16 residues. Germline CDR1 is MNHEY and CDR2 is SMNVEV (reference sequence). The CDR3 nucleotides read TGTGCCAGCAGCAATTACCCGGGGGGCCAGAACACTGAAGCTTTCTTT. Translating it yields CASSNYPGGQNTEAFF.

This clone showed up just a few times. DNA of the CDR3: TGTGCCAGCAGCTGGACCTCAGGGTCCTACAATGAGCAGTTCTTC. Its translation is CASSWTSGSYNEQFF. The chain uses TRBV7-9 and TRBJ2-1; tentatively, D is TRBD1 (5 bases). The V end lost 4 bases, the J end lost 1 base, and 11 bases lay between the germline ends. Germline loops: CDR1 SEHNR, CDR2 FQNEAQ (reference sequence). The CDR3 consists of 15 residues.

This clone has more than one count but fewer than ten. The same CDR3 can be traced to other DNA sequences in this sample. This chain joins TRBV6-5 and TRBJ1-1; 10 nucleotides align to TRBD1. In germline, CDR1 is MNHEY, CDR2 SVGAGI. CDR3 length: 14 residues. With V trimmed by 3 bases and J by 5 bases, 3 bases remained unmatched. In DNA, the CDR3 is TGTGCCAGCAGTTATTGGACAGGGGGTACTGAAGCTTTCTTT. Its translation: CASSYWTGGTEAFF.

This sequence joins TRBV7-3 and TRBJ2-1; maybe TRBD2 (5 bases). The CDR3 is made up of 14 amino acids. V was pared by 5 bases and J by 0 bases, with 8 bases between. CDR1 is SGHTA, CDR2 FQGTGA, per germline. The CDR3 nucleotides are TGTGCCAGCAGCCCGGGAAGCTCCTACAATGAGCAGTTCTTC. Translated: CASSPGSSYNEQFF.

The chain is built from TRBV18 and TRBJ2-7, with D tentatively TRBD2 (6 bases). V was shortened by 3 bases and J by 7 bases, with 7 bases between the two germline ends. The CDR3 runs 11 residues. Germline V lookup: CDR1 KGHSH, CDR2 LQKENI. CDR3 sequence (DNA): TGTGCCAGCTCACCGGCGGGGGAGCAGTACTTC. It encodes CASSPAGEQYF.

This sequence joins TRBV28 and TRBJ1-2; 7 bases are a match to TRBD1. The CDR3 length is 12 residues. CDR1 is MDHEN and CDR2 is SYDVKM in the germline V gene. With V trimmed by 11 bases and J by 4 bases, 7 bases remained unmatched. CDR3 coding DNA: TGTGCCGGTTCTTACAGGGGCTATGGCTACACCTTC. It yields the protein CAGSYRGYGYTF.

A few counts support this clone. The rearrangement uses TRBV28 and TRBJ2-7; the D gene is possibly TRBD2 (7 bases). The CDR3 extends over 11 amino acids. Germline loops: CDR1 MDHEN, CDR2 SYDVKM. Deletions cut 11 bases from V and 6 bases from J, with 14 bases between. CDR3 sequence reads: CALGGLREQYF. In nucleotides, the CDR3 is TGTGCCCTGGGGGGGCTCCGCGAGCAGTACTTC.

The rearrangement joins TRBV6-5 to TRBJ1-1; 9 nucleotides line up with TRBD1. Unmatched junction bases numbered 3, after V lost 4 bases and J lost 3 bases. Germline CDR1 is MNHEY and CDR2 is SVGAGI. This CDR3 is 14 amino acids long. CDR3 DNA sequence: TGTGCCAGCAGTTCCAGGGACAGGGACACTGAAGCTTTCTTT. This encodes CASSSRDRDTEAFF.

CDR3 in DNA: TGTGCCAGCAGTGAGAGACATAATGAGCAGTTCTTC. It codes for CASSERHNEQFF. The chain has TRBV27 and TRBJ2-1, with no clear D. V gave up 5 bases and J gave up 7 bases, with 9 bases separating them. The V gene's germline CDR1 is MNHEY and CDR2 SMNVEV (reference sequence). This CDR3 comprises 12 residues.

The rearrangement joins TRBV28 to TRBJ2-5; 7 bases are a match to TRBD1. The tail of the sequence fits TRBJ2-7 better, so the J call may be wrong. The CDR3 totals 14 residues. Germline lookup yields CDR1 MDHEN and CDR2 SYDVKM. CDR3 protein: CASREGAIFNEQYF. The CDR3 bases are TGTGCCAGCAGAGAGGGGGCAATCTTCAACGAGCAGTACTTC.

The chain recombines TRBV19 with TRBJ1-4; D possibly corresponds to TRBD1 (6 bases). The ends were cut back, 10 bases at V and 7 bases at J, with 16 bases in the middle. The CDR3 consists of 13 residues. Germline values: CDR1 LNHDA, CDR2 SQIVND (reference sequence). This CDR3 reads CATSGTGSEKLFF. Here the CDR3 DNA reads TGTGCCACCTCCGGTACAGGGTCTGAAAAACTGTTTTTT.

This rearrangement joins TRBV5-6 to TRBJ1-1; D is possibly TRBD1 (5 bases). CDR1 SGHDT and CDR2 YYEEEE come from the germline V gene. The CDR3 extends over 13 amino acids. V lost 4 bases to trimming and J lost 6 bases, with 13 bases between them. The CDR3 is CASSLLSTAEAFF. The CDR3 DNA reads as TGTGCCAGCAGCCTTCTATCGACAGCTGAAGCTTTCTTT.

This chain uses TRBV19 with TRBJ2-7, with D possibly being TRBD1 (6 bases). The CDR3 consists of 14 residues. CDR1 LNHDA and CDR2 SQIVND come from the germline V gene (reference sequence). V lost 6 bases and J 3 bases, leaving 15 bases between the germline ends. The CDR3 region is CASSPDRTYYEQYF. The CDR3 coding sequence is TGTGCCAGTAGCCCAGACAGGACCTACTACGAGCAGTACTTC.

This chain uses TRBV6-5 with TRBJ2-1, with TRBD2 identical over 15 bases. Trimming cost V 2 bases and J 8 bases; bases outside gene matches: 1. The CDR3 runs to 15 residues. Germline V gene sequence: CDR1 MNHEY, CDR2 SVGAGI. The CDR3 DNA reads TGTGCCAGCAGTTACGGACTAGCGGGAGGGTATGAGCAGTTCTTC. Its protein product is CASSYGLAGGYEQFF.

A word on this clone: The junction departs from germline at one end; a sequencing error may be responsible. The genes are TRBV4-3 and TRBJ2-2; the match to TRBD2 covers 12 bases. CDR1 is LGHNA and CDR2 is YSLEER in the germline V gene. The CDR3 length is 17 residues. The CDR3 sequence is CASTQRLAGGPSGELFF. The CDR3, as DNA: TGCGCCAGCACCCAAAGGCTAGCGGGAGGGCCAAGCGGGGAGCTGTTTTTT.

This clone was observed once. The chain combines TRBV12-5 with TRBJ1-5; TRBD1 agrees at 11 bases. CDR3 length equals 16 residues. Per the germline V gene, CDR1 is LGHNT and CDR2 is FRNRAP. V dropped 5 bases and J dropped 4; count of bases not matched to a gene: 7. The CDR3 bases are TGTGCTAGTGGTCCCCGGGACAGGGGGTTAAATCAGCCCCAGCATTTT. This sequence encodes CASGPRDRGLNQPQHF.

The chain uses TRBV29-1 and TRBJ2-1, with unresolved D. Germline loops: CDR1 SQVTM, CDR2 ANQGSEA. This CDR3 has 9 residues. Trimming pared 4 bases from V and 16 bases from J, leaving 11 bases between. The CDR3 sequence: CSVGDPLFF. The CDR3 nucleotides read TGCAGCGTTGGAGACCCCCTCTTCTTC.

The CDR3 region is CASSYSNRGTEAFF. CDR3 DNA sequence: TGTGCCAGCAGTTACTCTAACAGGGGCACTGAAGCTTTCTTT. This chain connects TRBV6-6 to TRBJ1-1; 7 positions match TRBD1. CDR3 length equals 14 residues. The V and J ends lost 0 bases and 4 bases, in that order; junction bases with no gene match: 2. Germline CDR1 reads MNHNY; CDR2 reads SVGAGI (reference sequence).

The gene calls are TRBV5-1 and TRBJ2-1; TRBD2 matches 7 bases. From germline, CDR1 is SGHRS and CDR2 YFSETQ. The junction had 12 bases not matched to a gene; V was cut back by 4 bases and J by 8 bases. The CDR3 is made up of 15 amino acids. DNA for the CDR3: TGCGCCAGCAGCCCCCCGGGACTAAAGCGGGATGAGCAGTTCTTC. Translating it yields CASSPPGLKRDEQFF.

The rearrangement uses TRBV5-3 and TRBJ2-1; TRBD2 matches 13 bases. TRBV5-3 is an ORF, with its function uncertain. There are 14 residues in the CDR3. Trimming removed 4 bases from V and 9 bases from J; junction bases left unmatched: 4. The CDR3 loop reads CARSRTSGRLEQFF. Written as DNA, the CDR3 is TGTGCCAGAAGCCGGACTAGCGGGAGACTTGAGCAGTTCTTC.